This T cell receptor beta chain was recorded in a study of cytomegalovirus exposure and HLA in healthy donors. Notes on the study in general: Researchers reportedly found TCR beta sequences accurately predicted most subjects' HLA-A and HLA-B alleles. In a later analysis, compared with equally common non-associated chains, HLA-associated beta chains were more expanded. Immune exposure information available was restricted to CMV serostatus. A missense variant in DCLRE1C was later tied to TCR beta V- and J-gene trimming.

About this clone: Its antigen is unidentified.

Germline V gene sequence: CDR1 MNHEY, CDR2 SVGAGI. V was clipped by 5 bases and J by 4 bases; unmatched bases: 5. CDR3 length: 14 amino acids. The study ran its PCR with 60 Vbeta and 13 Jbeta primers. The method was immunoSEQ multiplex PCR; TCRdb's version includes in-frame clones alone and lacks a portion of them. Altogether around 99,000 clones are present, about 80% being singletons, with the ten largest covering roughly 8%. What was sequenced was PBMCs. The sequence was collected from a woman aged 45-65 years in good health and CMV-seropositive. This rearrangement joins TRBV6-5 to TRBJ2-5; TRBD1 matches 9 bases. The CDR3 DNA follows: TGTGCCAGCAGTAGCGGGACAGGGAGAGAGACCCAGTACTTC. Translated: CASSSGTGRETQYF.